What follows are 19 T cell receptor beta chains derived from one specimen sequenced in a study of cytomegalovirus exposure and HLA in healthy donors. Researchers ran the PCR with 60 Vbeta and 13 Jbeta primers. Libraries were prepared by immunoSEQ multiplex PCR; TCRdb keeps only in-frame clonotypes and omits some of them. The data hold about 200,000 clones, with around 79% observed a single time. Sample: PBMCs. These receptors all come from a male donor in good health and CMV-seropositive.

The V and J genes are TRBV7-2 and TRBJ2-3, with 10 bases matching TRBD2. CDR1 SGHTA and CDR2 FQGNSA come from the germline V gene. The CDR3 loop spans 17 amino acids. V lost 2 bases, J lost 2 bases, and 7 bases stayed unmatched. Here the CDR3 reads CASSLWERGGITDTQYF. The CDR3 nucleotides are TGTGCCAGCAGCTTATGGGAGCGGGGGGGAATCACAGATACGCAGTATTTT.

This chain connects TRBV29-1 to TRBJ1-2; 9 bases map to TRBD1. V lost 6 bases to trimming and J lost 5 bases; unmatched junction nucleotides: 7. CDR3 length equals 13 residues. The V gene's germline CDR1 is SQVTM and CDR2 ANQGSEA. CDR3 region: CSVLDRGGYGYTF. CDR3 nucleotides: TGCAGCGTCCTGGACAGGGGTGGGTATGGCTACACCTTC.

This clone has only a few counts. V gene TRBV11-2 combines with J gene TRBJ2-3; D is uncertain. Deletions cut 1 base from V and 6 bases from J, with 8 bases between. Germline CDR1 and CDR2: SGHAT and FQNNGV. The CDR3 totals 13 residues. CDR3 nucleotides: TGTGCCAGCAGCTTAGTAATTACTGATACGCAGTATTTT. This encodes CASSLVITDTQYF.

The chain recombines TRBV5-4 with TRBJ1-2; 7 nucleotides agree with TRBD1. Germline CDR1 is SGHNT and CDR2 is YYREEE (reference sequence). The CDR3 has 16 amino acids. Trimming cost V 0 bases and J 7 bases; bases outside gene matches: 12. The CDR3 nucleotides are TGTGCCAGCAGCTTGGGCGACAGGGATTTTCCCCCTGGCTACACCTTC. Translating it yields CASSLGDRDFPPGYTF.

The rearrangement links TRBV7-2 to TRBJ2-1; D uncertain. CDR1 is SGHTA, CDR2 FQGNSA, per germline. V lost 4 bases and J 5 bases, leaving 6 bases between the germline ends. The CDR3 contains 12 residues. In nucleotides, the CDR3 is TGTGCCAGCAGCTCCCCCAACAATGAGCAGTTCTTC. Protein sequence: CASSSPNNEQFF.

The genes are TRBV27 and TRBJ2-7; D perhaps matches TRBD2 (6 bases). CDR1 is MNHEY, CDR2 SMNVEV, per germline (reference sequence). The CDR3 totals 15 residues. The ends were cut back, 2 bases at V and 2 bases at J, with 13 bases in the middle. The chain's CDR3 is CASSLIQRVPYEQYF. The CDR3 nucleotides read TGTGCCAGCAGTTTAATCCAGCGGGTGCCCTACGAGCAGTACTTC.

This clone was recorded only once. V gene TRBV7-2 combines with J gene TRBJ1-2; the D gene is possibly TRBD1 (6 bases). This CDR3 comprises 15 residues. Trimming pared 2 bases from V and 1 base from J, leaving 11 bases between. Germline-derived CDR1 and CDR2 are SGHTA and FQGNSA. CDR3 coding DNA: TGTGCCAGCAGCTTACGACAGGCTAATAACTATGGCTACACCTTC. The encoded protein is CASSLRQANNYGYTF.

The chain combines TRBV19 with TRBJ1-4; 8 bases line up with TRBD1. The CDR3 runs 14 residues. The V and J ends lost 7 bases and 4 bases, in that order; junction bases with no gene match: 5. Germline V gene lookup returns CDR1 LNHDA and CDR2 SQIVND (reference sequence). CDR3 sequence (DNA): TGTGCCAGTATCGACAGGGGTGGTAATGAAAAACTGTTTTTT. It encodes CASIDRGGNEKLFF.

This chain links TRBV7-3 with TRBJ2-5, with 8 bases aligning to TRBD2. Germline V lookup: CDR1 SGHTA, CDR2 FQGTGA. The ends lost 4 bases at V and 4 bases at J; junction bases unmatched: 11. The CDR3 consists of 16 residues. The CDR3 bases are TGTGCCAGCAGCTCGGGAGCAAGCGGGGGAAGAGAGACCCAGTACTTC. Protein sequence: CASSSGASGGRETQYF.

The CDR3 DNA reads as TGTGCCTGGAGTACAGACAGGGGATACAATCAGCCCCAGCATTTT. Its protein is CAWSTDRGYNQPQHF. The chain is built from TRBV30 and TRBJ1-5; 8 bases map to TRBD1. V shed 2 bases, J shed 3 bases, and the junction held 6 bases outside the gene matches. The CDR3 spans 15 residues. Germline CDR1 is GTSNPN and CDR2 is SVGIG (reference sequence).

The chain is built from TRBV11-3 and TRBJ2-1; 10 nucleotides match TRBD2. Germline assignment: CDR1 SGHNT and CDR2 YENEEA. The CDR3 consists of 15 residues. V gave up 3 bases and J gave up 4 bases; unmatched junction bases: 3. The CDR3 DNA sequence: TGTGCCAGCAGCTTGCGTAGCGGGGGGTACAATGAGCAGTTCTTC. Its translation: CASSLRSGGYNEQFF.

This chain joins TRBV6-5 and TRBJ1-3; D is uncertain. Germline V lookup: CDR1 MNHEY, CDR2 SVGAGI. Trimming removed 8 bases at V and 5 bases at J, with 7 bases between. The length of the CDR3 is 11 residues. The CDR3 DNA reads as TGTGCCAGCTCCAACAGAAACACCATATATTTT. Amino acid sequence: CASSNRNTIYF.

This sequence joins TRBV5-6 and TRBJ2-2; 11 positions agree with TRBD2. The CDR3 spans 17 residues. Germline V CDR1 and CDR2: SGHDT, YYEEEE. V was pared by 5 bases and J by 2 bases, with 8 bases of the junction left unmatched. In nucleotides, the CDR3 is TGTGCCAGCAGACTCATAGCGGGGGGGCCAAACACCGGGGAGCTGTTTTTT. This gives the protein CASRLIAGGPNTGELFF.

As DNA, the CDR3 is TGTGCCAGCACCCTGACAGGGGGTAGCACCGGGGAGCTGTTTTTT. Residues: CASTLTGGSTGELFF. The gene calls are TRBV6-6 and TRBJ2-2; TRBD1 aligns across 9 bases. The V gene end was trimmed by 7 bases and the J gene end by 4 bases; junction bases not matched to a gene: 7. This CDR3 has 15 amino acids. Per germline, CDR1 MNHNY and CDR2 SVGAGI (reference sequence).

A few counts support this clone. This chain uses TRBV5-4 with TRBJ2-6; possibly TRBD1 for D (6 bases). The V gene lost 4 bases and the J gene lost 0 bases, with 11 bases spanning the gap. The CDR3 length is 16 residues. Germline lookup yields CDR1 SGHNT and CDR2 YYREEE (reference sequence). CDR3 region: CASSQRGNSGANVLTF. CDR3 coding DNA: TGTGCCAGCAGCCAGAGGGGGAACTCTGGGGCCAACGTCCTGACTTTC.

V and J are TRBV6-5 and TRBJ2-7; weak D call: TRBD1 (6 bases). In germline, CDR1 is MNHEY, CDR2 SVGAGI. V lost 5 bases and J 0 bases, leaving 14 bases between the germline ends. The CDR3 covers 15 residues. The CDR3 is CASSPDRSGSYEQYF. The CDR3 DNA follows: TGTGCCAGCAGTCCTGACAGGTCAGGCTCCTACGAGCAGTACTTC.

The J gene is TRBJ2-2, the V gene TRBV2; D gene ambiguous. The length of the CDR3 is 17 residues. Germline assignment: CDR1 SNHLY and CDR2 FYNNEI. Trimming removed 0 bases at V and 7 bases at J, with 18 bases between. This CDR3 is CASSEADDIAIGGELFF. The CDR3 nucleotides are TGTGCCAGCAGTGAAGCAGATGACATTGCCATCGGCGGGGAGCTGTTTTTT.

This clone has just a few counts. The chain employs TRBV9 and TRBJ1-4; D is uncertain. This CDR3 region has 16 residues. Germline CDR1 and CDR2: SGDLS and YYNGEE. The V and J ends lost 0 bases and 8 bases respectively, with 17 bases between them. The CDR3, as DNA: TGTGCCAGCAGCGTAGGACCCGTAGGAGGGAACGAAAAACTGTTTTTT. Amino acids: CASSVGPVGGNEKLFF.

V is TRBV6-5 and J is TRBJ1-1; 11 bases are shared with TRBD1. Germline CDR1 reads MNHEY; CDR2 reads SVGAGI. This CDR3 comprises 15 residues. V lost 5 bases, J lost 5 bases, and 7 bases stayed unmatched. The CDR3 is CASSQTDRGHTEAFF. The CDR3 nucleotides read TGTGCCAGCAGTCAAACGGACAGGGGGCATACTGAAGCTTTCTTT.